The 2 T cell receptor beta chains given below trace back to one sample, sequenced in a study of Tregs in tolerant kidney transplant recipients. Related graft donors supplied nonmyeloablative bone marrow transplants, and mixed chimerism was transient. Clones were sequenced by immunoSEQ multiplex PCR, and TCRdb holds only the in-frame ones, with some missing. The profile shows approximately 82,000 clones, 90% to 95% of them singletons. Here the sequenced sample was CD4+ T cells from blood (PBMCs), taken 12 months after the transplant. The origin of the receptors is a human patient who received a combined kidney and bone marrow transplant. The graft donor may have given rise to some T cells.

The chain carries TRBV18 and TRBJ2-7, with 11 bases identical to TRBD1. The CDR3 is 14 residues long. The J segment lost 5 bases and the V segment lost 2 bases, leaving 2 bases of the junction unmatched. The germline gives CDR1 KGHSH, CDR2 LQKENI. The CDR3 sequence is CASSPRTGGDEQYF. CDR3 nucleotides: TGTGCCAGCTCACCAAGGACAGGGGGCGACGAGCAGTACTTC.

A note on this clone: Other DNA variants within this sample encode the same CDR3. The chain recombines TRBV30 with TRBJ1-6; 7 bases align to TRBD1. The CDR3 contains 12 residues. Germline values: CDR1 GTSNPN, CDR2 SVGIG (reference sequence). V gave up 8 bases and J gave up 5 bases; unmatched junction bases: 3. The CDR3 protein is CALTGNNSPLHF. The DNA of the CDR3 is TGTGCCCTGACAGGGAATAATTCACCCCTCCACTTT.